At least ten counts were recorded for the clone carrying this T cell receptor beta chain. Its antigen is not identified. This CDR3 is 13 amino acids long. Germline V gene data show CDR1 as SQVTM and CDR2 as ANQGSEA. V was clipped by 4 bases and J by 3 bases; unmatched bases: 5. This record belongs to a study of blood T cells in healthy people across ages. Across the study: When template switching was applied, about one barcoded beta molecule was captured per two T cells.

Study-wide points: Roughly linear declines in TCR beta diversity per million T cells occurred with age. It was found that TCR beta diversity correlated strongly with the percentage of naive T cells.

Through a sample-barcoded 5' primer and a J-beta primer mix, a second PCR was run for roughly 6 to 12 cycles. Every sample gave at least 2.5 million paired-end reads containing CDR3. Each CDR3 protein is one row after TCRdb ran MiXCR on the 5' RACE reads. The data show fewer than 1 million distinct CDR3 sequences, approximately 48% seen once. The source material was blood. The rearrangement joins TRBV29-1 to TRBJ2-7, with 8 positions matching TRBD1. This TCR came from a man between 60 and 70 years old in good health. The CDR3 loop is CSVGYGTGYEQYF. For the CDR3, the DNA is TGCAGCGTTGGCTATGGGACAGGCTACGAGCAGTACTTC.